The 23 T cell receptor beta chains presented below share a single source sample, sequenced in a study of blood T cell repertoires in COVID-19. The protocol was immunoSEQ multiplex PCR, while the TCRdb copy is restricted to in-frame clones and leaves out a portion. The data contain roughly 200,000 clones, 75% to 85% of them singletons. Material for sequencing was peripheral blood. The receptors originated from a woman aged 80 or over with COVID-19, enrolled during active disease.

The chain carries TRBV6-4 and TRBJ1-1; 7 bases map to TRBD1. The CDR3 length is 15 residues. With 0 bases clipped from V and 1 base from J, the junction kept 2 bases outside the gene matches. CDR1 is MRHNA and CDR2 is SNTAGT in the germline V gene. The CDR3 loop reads CASSDSPGGNTEAFF. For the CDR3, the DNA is TGTGCCAGCAGTGACTCCCCAGGGGGGAACACTGAAGCTTTCTTT.

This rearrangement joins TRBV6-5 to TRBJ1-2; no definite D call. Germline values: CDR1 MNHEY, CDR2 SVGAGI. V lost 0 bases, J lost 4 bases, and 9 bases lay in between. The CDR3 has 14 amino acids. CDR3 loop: CASSYSGISYGYTF. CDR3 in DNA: TGTGCCAGCAGTTACTCCGGGATCAGCTATGGCTACACCTTC.

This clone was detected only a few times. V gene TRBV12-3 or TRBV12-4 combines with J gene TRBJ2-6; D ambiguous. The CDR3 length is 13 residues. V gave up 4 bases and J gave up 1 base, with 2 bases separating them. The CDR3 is CASSSSGANVLTF. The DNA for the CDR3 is TGTGCCAGCAGTTCATCTGGGGCCAACGTCCTGACTTTC.

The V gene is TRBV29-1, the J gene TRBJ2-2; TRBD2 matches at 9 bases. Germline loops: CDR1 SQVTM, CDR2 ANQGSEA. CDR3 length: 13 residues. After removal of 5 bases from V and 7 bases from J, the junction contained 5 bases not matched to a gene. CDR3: CSVRREGVGELFF. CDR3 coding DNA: TGCAGCGTTAGGCGGGAGGGTGTCGGGGAGCTGTTTTTT.

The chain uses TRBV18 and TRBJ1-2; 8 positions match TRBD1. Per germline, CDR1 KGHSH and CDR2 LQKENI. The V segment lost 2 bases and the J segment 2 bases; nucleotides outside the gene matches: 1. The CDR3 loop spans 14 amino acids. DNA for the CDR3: TGTGCCAGCTCACCAGACAGGGGAAACTATGGCTACACCTTC. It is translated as CASSPDRGNYGYTF.

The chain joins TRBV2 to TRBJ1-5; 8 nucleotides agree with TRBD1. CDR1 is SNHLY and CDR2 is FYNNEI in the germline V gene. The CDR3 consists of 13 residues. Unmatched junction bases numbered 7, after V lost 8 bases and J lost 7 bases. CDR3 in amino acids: CASDRGAGQPQHF. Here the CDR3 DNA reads TGTGCCAGCGACAGGGGCGCAGGGCAGCCCCAGCATTTT.

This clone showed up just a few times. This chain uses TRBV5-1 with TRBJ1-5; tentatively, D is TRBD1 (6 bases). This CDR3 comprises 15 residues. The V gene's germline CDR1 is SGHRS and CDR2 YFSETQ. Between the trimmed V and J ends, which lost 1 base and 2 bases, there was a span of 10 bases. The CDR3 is CASSLSSGGNQPQHF. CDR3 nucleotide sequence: TGCGCCAGCAGCTTGTCCTCAGGGGGCAATCAGCCCCAGCATTTT. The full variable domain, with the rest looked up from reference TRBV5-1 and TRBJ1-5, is KAGVTQTPRYLIKTRGQQVTLSCSPISGHRSVSWYQQTPGQGLQFLFEYFSETQRNKGNFPGRFSGRQFSNSRSEMNVSTLELGDSALYLCASSLSSGGNQPQHFGDGTRLSIL.

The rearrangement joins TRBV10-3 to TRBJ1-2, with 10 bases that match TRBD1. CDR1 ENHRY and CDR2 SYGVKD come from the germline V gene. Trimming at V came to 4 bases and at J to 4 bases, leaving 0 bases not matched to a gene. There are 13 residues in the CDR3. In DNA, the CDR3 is TGTGCCATCAGTGGGGACAGGGGCTATGGCTACACCTTC. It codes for CAISGDRGYGYTF.

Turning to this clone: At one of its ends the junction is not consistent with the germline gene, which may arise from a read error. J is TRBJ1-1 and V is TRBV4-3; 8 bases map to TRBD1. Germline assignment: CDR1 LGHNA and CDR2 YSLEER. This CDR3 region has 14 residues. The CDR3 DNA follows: TGCGCCAGCAGCCAAGATCGGGCCGGGGACAGGAGACTTTTT. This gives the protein CASSQDRAGDRRLF.

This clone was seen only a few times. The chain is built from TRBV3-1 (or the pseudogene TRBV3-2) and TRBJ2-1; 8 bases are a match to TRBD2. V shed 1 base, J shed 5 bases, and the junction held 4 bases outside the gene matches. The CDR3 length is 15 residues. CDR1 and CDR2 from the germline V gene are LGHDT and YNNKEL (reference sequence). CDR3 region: CASSQGAGGHNEQFF. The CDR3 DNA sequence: TGTGCCAGCAGCCAAGGGGCGGGGGGTCACAATGAGCAGTTCTTC.

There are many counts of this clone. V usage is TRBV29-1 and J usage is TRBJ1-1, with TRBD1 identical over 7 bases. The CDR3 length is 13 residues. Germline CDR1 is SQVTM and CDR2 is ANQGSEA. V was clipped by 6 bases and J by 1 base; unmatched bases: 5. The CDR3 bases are TGCAGCGTCTGGGGACAGACGAACACTGAAGCTTTCTTT. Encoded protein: CSVWGQTNTEAFF. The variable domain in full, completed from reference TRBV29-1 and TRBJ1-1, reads SAVISQKPSRDICQRGTSLTIQCQVDSQVTMMFWYRQQPGQSLTLIATANQGSEATYESGFVIDKFPISRPNLTFSTLTVSNMSPEDSSIYLCSVWGQTNTEAFFGQGTRLTVV.

The CDR3 is CASSPTGAEQYF. Written as DNA, the CDR3 is TGTGCCAGCAGCCCGACAGGAGCCGAGCAGTACTTC. This chain joins TRBV3-1 (or the pseudogene TRBV3-2) and TRBJ2-7; possibly TRBD1 for D (6 bases). This CDR3 comprises 12 residues. Germline V gene lookup returns CDR1 LGHDT and CDR2 YNNKEL (reference sequence). V was clipped by 4 bases and J by 6 bases, with 10 bases between them.

This CDR3 reads CASSQTPTGGYGYTF. CDR3 DNA sequence: TGTGCCAGCAGCCAGACCCCGACAGGGGGCTATGGCTACACCTTC. The chain recombines TRBV3-1 (or the pseudogene TRBV3-2) with TRBJ1-2; 9 nucleotides agree with TRBD1. J gave up 4 bases and V 3 bases, and 6 bases lay outside the gene matches. The CDR3 is made up of 15 amino acids. Germline V lookup: CDR1 LGHDT, CDR2 YNNKEL (reference sequence).

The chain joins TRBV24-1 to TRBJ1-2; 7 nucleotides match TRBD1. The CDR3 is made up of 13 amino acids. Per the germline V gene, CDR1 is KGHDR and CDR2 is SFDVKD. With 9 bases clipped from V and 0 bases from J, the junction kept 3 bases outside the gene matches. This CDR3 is CATRRGANYGYTF. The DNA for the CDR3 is TGTGCCACCCGCAGGGGGGCTAACTATGGCTACACCTTC.

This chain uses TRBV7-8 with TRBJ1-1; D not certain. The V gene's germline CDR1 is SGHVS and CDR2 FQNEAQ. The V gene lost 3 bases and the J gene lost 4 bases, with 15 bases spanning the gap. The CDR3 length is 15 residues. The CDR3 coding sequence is TGTGCCAGCAGCTTCCGCGCGGGAGGTGGCACTGAAGCTTTCTTT. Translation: CASSFRAGGGTEAFF.

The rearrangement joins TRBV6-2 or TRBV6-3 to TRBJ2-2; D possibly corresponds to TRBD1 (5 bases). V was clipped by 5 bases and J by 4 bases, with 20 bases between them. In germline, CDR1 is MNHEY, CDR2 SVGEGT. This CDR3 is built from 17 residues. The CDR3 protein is CASSKRRGRDLTGELFF. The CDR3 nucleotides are TGTGCCAGCAGTAAAAGAAGGGGTCGAGATCTCACCGGGGAGCTGTTTTTT.

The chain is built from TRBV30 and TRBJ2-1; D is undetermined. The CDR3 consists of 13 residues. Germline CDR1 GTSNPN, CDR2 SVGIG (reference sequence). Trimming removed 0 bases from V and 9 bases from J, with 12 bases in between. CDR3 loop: CAWSVRFGGEQFF. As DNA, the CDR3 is TGTGCCTGGAGTGTACGTTTCGGTGGTGAGCAGTTCTTC.

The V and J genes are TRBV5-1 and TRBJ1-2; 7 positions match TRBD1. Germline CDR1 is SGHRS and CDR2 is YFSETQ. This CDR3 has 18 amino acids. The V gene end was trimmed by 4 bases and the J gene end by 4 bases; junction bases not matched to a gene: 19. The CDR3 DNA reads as TGCGCCAGCAGCCCGTTTCCGGACAGGTCCCGTCTCGTCTATGGCTACACCTTC. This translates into CASSPFPDRSRLVYGYTF.

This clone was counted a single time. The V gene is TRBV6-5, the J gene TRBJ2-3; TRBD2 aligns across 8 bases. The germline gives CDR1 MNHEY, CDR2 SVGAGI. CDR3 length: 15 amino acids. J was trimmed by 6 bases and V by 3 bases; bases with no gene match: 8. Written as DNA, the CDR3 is TGTGCCAGCAGTTATTCTCCGGGAGGGCCGGATACGCAGTATTTT. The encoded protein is CASSYSPGGPDTQYF.

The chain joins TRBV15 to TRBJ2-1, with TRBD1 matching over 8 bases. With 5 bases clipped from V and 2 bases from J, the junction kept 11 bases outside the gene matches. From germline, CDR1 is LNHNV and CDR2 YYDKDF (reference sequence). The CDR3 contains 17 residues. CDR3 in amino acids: CATSDEGSGQAYNEQFF. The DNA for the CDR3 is TGTGCCACCAGCGACGAAGGTTCGGGACAGGCCTACAATGAGCAGTTCTTC.

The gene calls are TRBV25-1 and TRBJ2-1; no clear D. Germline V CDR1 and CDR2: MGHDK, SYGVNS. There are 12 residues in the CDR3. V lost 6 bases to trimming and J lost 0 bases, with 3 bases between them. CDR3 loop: CASRSSYNEQFF. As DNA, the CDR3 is TGTGCCAGCAGGAGCTCCTACAATGAGCAGTTCTTC.

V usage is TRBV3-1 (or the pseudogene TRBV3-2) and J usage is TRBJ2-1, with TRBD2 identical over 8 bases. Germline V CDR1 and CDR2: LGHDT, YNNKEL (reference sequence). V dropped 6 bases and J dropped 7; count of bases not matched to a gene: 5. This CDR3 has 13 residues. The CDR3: CASRGGRRNEQFF. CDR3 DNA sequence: TGTGCCAGCAGAGGCGGGAGGAGGAATGAGCAGTTCTTC.

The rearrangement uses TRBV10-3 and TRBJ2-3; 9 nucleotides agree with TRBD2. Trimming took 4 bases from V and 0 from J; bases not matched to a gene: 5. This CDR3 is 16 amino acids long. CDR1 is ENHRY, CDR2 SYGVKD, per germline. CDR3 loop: CAISGTTSGSTDTQYF. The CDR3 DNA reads TGTGCCATCAGTGGGACGACTAGCGGAAGCACAGATACGCAGTATTTT.